A single T cell receptor beta chain is shown here with its context. The sample comes from a study of T cell responses to AZD1222 COVID-19 vaccine. Study overall: It was second doses at about 4 or about 12 weeks that were pooled.

Generated by immunoSEQ multiplex PCR, the TCRdb table keeps only in-frame clones and is missing some. Seen here are roughly 170,000 clones, roughly 87% observed once, and the top ten hold 2% to 3%. This CDR3 comprises 15 residues. Germline CDR1 is LNHDA and CDR2 is SQIVND (reference sequence). Trimming at V came to 5 bases and at J to 2 bases, leaving 7 bases not matched to a gene. The sequences come from peripheral blood, collected on day 0 of AZD1222 vaccination. This TCR derives from an adult in good health. V usage is TRBV19 and J usage is TRBJ2-7, with 9 nucleotides matching TRBD1. In DNA, the CDR3 is TGTGCCAGTAGTCTCCCGGGACAGGGAACCTACGAGCAGTACTTC. This codes for CASSLPGQGTYEQYF.